This T cell receptor (beta chain) appears in the sequencing data of a study of T cell responses to AZD1222 COVID-19 vaccine. General study points: The study reported that nearly half of spike-specific TCRs target unmutated variant regions. Along spike, vaccine-associated CD4 TCRs were found throughout, with dominance at 160-218 and 743-854.

About this clone: What it recognizes is unknown.

Germline V gives CDR1 LGHNA, CDR2 YNFKEQ. The V and J ends lost 1 base and 1 base respectively, with 13 bases between them. This CDR3 has 17 residues. This table comes from immunoSEQ multiplex PCR, and its TCRdb copy is limited to in-frame clones, with some not included. The data hold roughly 120,000 clones, with approximately 88% observed a single time. The origin of this receptor is an adult in good health. The source material was peripheral blood, sampled on day 0 of AZD1222 vaccination. The V gene is TRBV4-2, the J gene TRBJ2-2, with D possibly TRBD1 on 6 matching bases. The CDR3 here is CASSQVQGQENTGELFF. DNA for the CDR3: TGTGCCAGCAGCCAAGTTCAGGGACAAGAGAACACCGGGGAGCTGTTTTTT.